Listed here is a single T cell receptor (beta chain). Its antigen remains unknown. The record originates from a study of identical twins. The CDR3 has 13 residues. CDR1 MGHRA and CDR2 YSYEKL come from the germline V gene. Between the trimmed V and J ends, which lost 3 bases and 7 bases, there was a span of 13 bases. Addition of a universal primer site occurred through template switching, and cDNA carried unique molecular identifiers. TCRdb re-called the 5' RACE reads through MiXCR, storing one row per CDR3 protein. The sample has some 1,600,000 distinct CDR3 sequences; about 32% are singletons. Study conclusions and caveats: The more abundant beta clonotypes in cord blood had fewer insertions, and memory repertoires did not show this. Out-of-frame alpha sequences shared by twins showed excess low generation probability. Analyses of zero insertions could be partly confounded by invariant MAIT and iNKT cells.

The specimen sequenced was cord blood. This clonotype was sampled from a newborn girl in good health. The chain combines TRBV4-1 with TRBJ2-7; D not resolved. CDR3 in DNA: TGCGCCAGCAGCCAGTGGACCTTCTGGGAGCAGTACTTC. Amino acids: CASSQWTFWEQYF.